Below are 8 T cell receptor beta chains sequenced from a single sample in a study of blood T cell repertoires in COVID-19 (TCRdb year 2020). Library prep was done by the immunoSEQ multiplex PCR assay. Drawn from immuneACCESS, this table holds only the in-frame rearrangements with V and J called that TCRdb kept. Clones are partly lost; checked studies trace under half to an unresolved V gene and leave the rest unexplained. This sample gives some 170,000 clones in total; approximately 75% of them show up just once. The ten largest clones capture approximately 11% of the sample. The source material was peripheral blood. These receptors all come from a human donor in a cohort sampled during active COVID-19.

This chain connects TRBV2 to TRBJ2-5; TRBD1 agrees at 7 bases. The CDR3 spans 13 residues. Germline values: CDR1 SNHLY, CDR2 FYNNEI. Trimming cost V 9 bases and J 3 bases; bases outside gene matches: 7. Here the CDR3 reads CASCLGTEETQYF. CDR3 DNA sequence: TGTGCCAGTTGCCTAGGGACAGAAGAGACCCAGTACTTC.

The genes are TRBV29-1 and TRBJ2-3, with TRBD1 matching over 9 bases. V shed 4 bases, J shed 1 base, and the junction held 6 bases outside the gene matches. This CDR3 spans 15 amino acids. The germline CDR1 and CDR2 sequences are SQVTM and ANQGSEA. CDR3 loop: CSVVTGGEGTDTQYF. The CDR3 coding sequence is TGCAGCGTTGTAACAGGGGGCGAAGGCACAGATACGCAGTATTTT.

This chain connects TRBV27 to TRBJ2-1, with D possibly TRBD1 on 6 matching bases. Trimming took off 0 bases at V and 2 bases at J, with 14 bases between the two ends. Germline CDR1 MNHEY, CDR2 SMNVEV (reference sequence). The CDR3 covers 17 residues. As DNA, the CDR3 is TGTGCCAGCAGTTTATCGAGTACAGGGTCCCCCTACAATGAGCAGTTCTTC. Amino acids: CASSLSSTGSPYNEQFF.

This clone occurred a few times. The rearrangement links TRBV9 to TRBJ2-7; D remains ambiguous. The V gene lost 0 bases and the J gene lost 2 bases, with 6 bases spanning the gap. CDR1 is SGDLS, CDR2 YYNGEE, per germline. The CDR3 sequence is 13 residues long. The CDR3 nucleotides read TGTGCCAGCAGCGTAGGGCCCACCTACGAGCAGTACTTC. Protein product: CASSVGPTYEQYF.

The J gene is TRBJ2-3, the V gene TRBV5-4; a possible D gene is TRBD2 (6 bases). The CDR3 extends over 15 amino acids. The germline V and J ends were trimmed by 9 bases and 4 bases, with 21 bases remaining between them. The germline gives CDR1 SGHNT, CDR2 YYREEE (reference sequence). The DNA of the CDR3 is TGTGCCACCGCGGGTCTGGGCGGGATGGCAGATACGCAGTATTTT. Amino acid sequence: CATAGLGGMADTQYF.

V and J are TRBV12-3 or TRBV12-4 and TRBJ2-1, with D possibly being TRBD1 (6 bases). CDR3 length: 12 residues. V shed 5 bases and J shed 9 bases, with 11 bases lying between them. The CDR3 DNA reads as TGTGCCAGCAGTGGGGTAGGGGGTGAGCAGTTCTTC. Translating it yields CASSGVGGEQFF.

The chain has TRBV11-2 and TRBJ1-3, with unresolved D. CDR1 SGHAT and CDR2 FQNNGV come from the germline V gene. The germline V and J ends were trimmed by 2 bases and 0 bases, with 8 bases remaining between them. There are 15 residues in the CDR3. Here the CDR3 DNA reads TGTGCCAGCAGCTTAATTGGCCACTCTGGAAACACCATATATTTT. Translated, it gives CASSLIGHSGNTIYF.

V gene TRBV2 combines with J gene TRBJ1-6, with 7 nucleotides matching TRBD1. The trim removed 6 bases at V and 6 bases at J, leaving 8 bases unmatched. Germline CDR1 SNHLY, CDR2 FYNNEI. The CDR3 is 15 residues long. This CDR3 is CASRETGLLNSPLHF. The CDR3 nucleotides are TGTGCCAGCAGAGAGACAGGGTTGCTTAATTCACCCCTCCACTTT.